This T cell receptor beta chain was documented in a study of shared clonotypes between healthy human individuals. The assay used deep level. Assay used: immunoSEQ multiplex PCR; TCRdb lists only in-frame clones, some missing. The table lists roughly 1,000,000 clones, about four fifths of them singletons. The V end was cut by 7 bases, the J end by 7 bases, with 17 bases between. The V gene's germline CDR1 is MDHEN and CDR2 SYDVKM. The CDR3 contains 14 residues. The specimen was memory CD4+ T cells from PBMCs. The subset was: CD45RA-negative fraction. The source of this sequence is a man aged 18 to 29 in good health. Some clones in this sample may be carry-over from other donors' samples. The chain joins TRBV28 to TRBJ1-5, with D tentatively TRBD1 (6 bases). CDR3 residues: CASTSAGAGQPQHF. CDR3 in DNA: TGTGCCAGCACCAGCGCGGGGGCAGGGCAGCCCCAGCATTTT.